This passage covers 20 T cell receptor beta chains from one sample sequenced in a study of technical replicates of blood from a few donors. The assay was immunoSEQ multiplex PCR, and TCRdb's table has in-frame clones only and misses some. This table holds about 57,000 clones, about 93% found once. Sequences were obtained from PBMCs. These receptors were taken from a human donor in good health. Some clones in this sample may be carry-over from other donors' samples.

This clone has a single count. This chain uses TRBV5-1 with TRBJ2-5; 7 bases fit TRBD2. Trimming took 0 bases from V and 5 from J; bases not matched to a gene: 7. Germline V gene sequence: CDR1 SGHRS, CDR2 YFSETQ. CDR3 length: 15 residues. The CDR3 DNA is TGCGCCAGCAGCTTGGGAGGGAGGGCCGAGGAGACCCAGTACTTC. Protein sequence: CASSLGGRAEETQYF.

The rearrangement uses TRBV7-2 and TRBJ1-1; D call uncertain. Germline V gives CDR1 SGHTA, CDR2 FQGNSA. V lost 5 bases and J lost 0, with 7 bases in between. This CDR3 has 13 amino acids. The CDR3 sequence: CASSRSVNTEAFF. The CDR3 DNA sequence: TGTGCCAGCAGCCGTTCGGTGAACACTGAAGCTTTCTTT.

The V call is TRBV7-8, the J call TRBJ1-5; possibly TRBD1 for D (5 bases). The CDR3 is made up of 16 amino acids. Germline V gene data show CDR1 as SGHVS and CDR2 as FQNEAQ. Deletions cut 2 bases from V and 0 bases from J, with 11 bases between. In DNA, the CDR3 is TGTGCCAGCAGCTTAATGACAGCCTATAGCAATCAGCCCCAGCATTTT. Protein sequence: CASSLMTAYSNQPQHF. The complete variable domain, with remaining parts taken from reference TRBV7-8 and TRBJ1-5, reads GAGVSQSPRYKVAKRGQDVALRCDPISGHVSLFWYQQALGQGPEFLTYFQNEAQLDKSGLPSDRFFAERPEGSVSTLKIQRTQQEDSAVYLCASSLMTAYSNQPQHFGDGTRLSIL.

The rearrangement links TRBV4-1 to TRBJ2-3; D possibly corresponds to TRBD1 (6 bases). Trimming pared 1 base from V and 0 bases from J, leaving 14 bases between. This CDR3 is built from 17 residues. Germline CDR1 is MGHRA and CDR2 is YSYEKL. The CDR3 bases are TGCGCCAGCAGCCAAGGGCAGGGGACCCCTAGCACAGATACGCAGTATTTT. It yields the protein CASSQGQGTPSTDTQYF.

The chain recombines TRBV27 with TRBJ1-1; 10 nucleotides align to TRBD1. Germline assignment: CDR1 MNHEY and CDR2 SMNVEV (reference sequence). This CDR3 has 16 amino acids. The ends lost 3 bases at V and 4 bases at J; junction bases unmatched: 8. The CDR3 DNA sequence: TGTGCCAGCAGTTTTTCCGGGACAGGGGCGGCCACTGAAGCTTTCTTT. Its protein product is CASSFSGTGAATEAFF.

This clone was observed a single time. V is TRBV30 and J is TRBJ2-3, with TRBD1 matching 8 bases. Germline V CDR1 and CDR2: GTSNPN, SVGIG (reference sequence). The CDR3 has 17 amino acids. V shed 0 bases, J shed 2 bases, and the junction held 10 bases outside the gene matches. CDR3 coding DNA: TGTGCCTGGAGTGTAGGTGGGGCCAGGGGGCCCACAGATACGCAGTATTTT. Its protein is CAWSVGGARGPTDTQYF.

The chain is built from TRBV18 and TRBJ2-7, with D unclear. The CDR3 totals 16 residues. The V gene's germline CDR1 is KGHSH and CDR2 LQKENI. Trimming removed 4 bases from V and 3 bases from J, with 19 bases in between. Here the CDR3 DNA reads TGTGCCAGCTCACGATTATCCCAGCTCACTAACTACGAGCAGTACTTC. Protein: CASSRLSQLTNYEQYF.

This chain uses TRBV10-2 with TRBJ2-5; TRBD2 might be the D (6 bases). V dropped 2 bases and J dropped 5 bases, with 15 bases sitting between them. The CDR3 is 15 amino acids. The V gene's germline CDR1 is WSHSY and CDR2 SAAADI. CDR3 protein: CASSEVTGAEETQYF. CDR3 nucleotide sequence: TGCGCCAGCAGTGAGGTTACGGGAGCGGAGGAGACCCAGTACTTC.

The chain uses TRBV7-2 and TRBJ2-7, with D tentatively TRBD2 (6 bases). CDR1 is SGHTA, CDR2 FQGNSA, per germline. The CDR3 covers 14 residues. The V and J ends lost 5 bases and 1 base respectively, with 12 bases between them. For the CDR3, the DNA is TGTGCCAGCAGCAAGGACTACCGATCCTACGAGCAGTACTTC. Amino acid sequence: CASSKDYRSYEQYF.

This clone was seen only once. The CDR3 sequence: CASSPSGISYNEQFF. In DNA form, the CDR3 reads TGTGCCAGCAGCCCAAGCGGGATCTCCTACAATGAGCAGTTCTTC. This chain uses TRBV11-1 with TRBJ2-1; 7 bases are a match to TRBD2. The CDR3 is 15 residues long. Germline CDR1 reads SGHAT; CDR2 reads FQDESV (reference sequence). With 5 bases clipped from V and 0 bases from J, the junction kept 4 bases outside the gene matches.

This chain uses TRBV12-5 with TRBJ1-4; D may be TRBD1 (5 bases). The CDR3 is 16 residues long. Germline CDR1 and CDR2: LGHNT and FRNRAP. V lost 0 bases, J lost 6 bases, and 14 bases lay in between. CDR3 coding DNA: TGTGCTAGTGGTTTGGTACTTGGCAGGGTAGATGAAAAACTGTTTTTT. Translated: CASGLVLGRVDEKLFF.

The chain recombines TRBV5-1 with TRBJ2-3, with D perhaps matching TRBD2 (6 bases). The V end was cut by 4 bases, the J end by 2 bases, with 14 bases between. This CDR3 spans 15 amino acids. Germline V gives CDR1 SGHRS, CDR2 YFSETQ. The CDR3 here is CASSLLALVTDTQYF. DNA for the CDR3: TGCGCCAGCAGCCTCCTAGCGCTTGTCACAGATACGCAGTATTTT.

The V and J genes are TRBV7-2 and TRBJ2-2; tentative D call: TRBD1 (6 bases). Per germline, CDR1 SGHTA and CDR2 FQGNSA. Trimming stripped 1 base from V and 6 bases from J, with 9 bases between. This CDR3 comprises 14 residues. This chain's CDR3 is CASSLGEGAGELFF. The CDR3 DNA sequence: TGTGCCAGCAGCTTAGGCGAGGGGGCCGGGGAGCTGTTTTTT.

The chain couples TRBV5-1 to TRBJ2-5; D is perhaps TRBD1 (6 bases). CDR3 size: 14 residues. Trimming pared 1 base from V and 6 bases from J, leaving 13 bases between. The germline V gene encodes CDR1 SGHRS and CDR2 YFSETQ. The CDR3 loop reads CASSLNTGWQTQYF. The CDR3 nucleotides read TGCGCCAGCAGCTTGAACACAGGGTGGCAGACCCAGTACTTC.

The rearrangement links TRBV6-6 to TRBJ2-7, with D tentatively TRBD2 (6 bases). Germline CDR1 and CDR2: MNHNY and SVGAGI (reference sequence). V gave up 2 bases and J gave up 2 bases, with 10 bases separating them. This CDR3 contains 14 residues. The CDR3 protein is CASSYAGLPYEQYF. The CDR3 nucleotides are TGTGCCAGCAGTTACGCGGGACTTCCCTACGAGCAGTACTTC.

The chain links TRBV4-1 to TRBJ2-7; 11 bases are a match to TRBD2. The CDR3 extends over 16 amino acids. The junction had 7 bases not matched to a gene; V was cut back by 1 base and J by 5 bases. Germline V gene data show CDR1 as MGHRA and CDR2 as YSYEKL. Here the CDR3 DNA reads TGCGCCAGCAGCCAAGTTTATCTAGCGGGGGGACACGAGCAGTACTTC. It specifies CASSQVYLAGGHEQYF.

This rearrangement joins TRBV5-1 to TRBJ1-2; D gene ambiguous. The CDR3 is 13 amino acids. Looked up from germline, CDR1 is SGHRS and CDR2 is YFSETQ. The ends were cut back, 0 bases at V and 3 bases at J, with 6 bases in the middle. The CDR3 nucleotides are TGCGCCAGCAGCTTGGCCGGAGACTATGGCTACACCTTC. Its translation is CASSLAGDYGYTF.

This clone was seen only once. This chain joins TRBV2 and TRBJ2-1, with D perhaps TRBD2 (7 bases). The V end was cut by 6 bases, the J end by 7 bases, with 13 bases between. This CDR3 region has 13 residues. Germline V CDR1 and CDR2: SNHLY, FYNNEI. This CDR3 reads CASRKGGLNEQFF. CDR3 bases: TGTGCCAGCAGAAAGGGGGGGCTTAATGAGCAGTTCTTC.

J is TRBJ2-2 and V is TRBV15; D is unclear. CDR1 and CDR2 (germline): LNHNV, YYDKDF (reference sequence). Trimming took off 0 bases at V and 3 bases at J, with 11 bases between the two ends. CDR3 length: 16 residues. DNA of the CDR3: TGTGCCACCAGCAGAGATTGGCTTCGGGACACCGGGGAGCTGTTTTTT. Protein: CATSRDWLRDTGELFF.

V and J are TRBV6-4 and TRBJ2-1, with TRBD2 matching over 8 bases. The germline V gene encodes CDR1 MRHNA and CDR2 SNTAGT. The CDR3 is made up of 15 amino acids. After removal of 6 bases from V and 9 bases from J, the junction contained 13 bases not matched to a gene. CDR3 in DNA: TGTGCCAGCAGGATGCCGGGACTAGAAGCAGCTGAGCAGTTCTTC. Amino acid sequence: CASRMPGLEAAEQFF.